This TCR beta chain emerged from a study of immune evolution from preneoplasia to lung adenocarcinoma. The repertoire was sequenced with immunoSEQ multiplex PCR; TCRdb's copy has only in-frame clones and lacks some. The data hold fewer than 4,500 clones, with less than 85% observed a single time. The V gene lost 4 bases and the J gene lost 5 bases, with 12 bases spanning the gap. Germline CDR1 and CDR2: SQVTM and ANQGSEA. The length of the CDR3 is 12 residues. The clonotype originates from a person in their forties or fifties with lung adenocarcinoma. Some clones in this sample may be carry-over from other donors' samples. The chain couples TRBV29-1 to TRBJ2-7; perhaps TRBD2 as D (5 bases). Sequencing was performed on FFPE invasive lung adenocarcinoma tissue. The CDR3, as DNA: TGCAGCGTTGCCGAGGGAGACCACGAGCAGTACTTC. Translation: CSVAEGDHEQYF.